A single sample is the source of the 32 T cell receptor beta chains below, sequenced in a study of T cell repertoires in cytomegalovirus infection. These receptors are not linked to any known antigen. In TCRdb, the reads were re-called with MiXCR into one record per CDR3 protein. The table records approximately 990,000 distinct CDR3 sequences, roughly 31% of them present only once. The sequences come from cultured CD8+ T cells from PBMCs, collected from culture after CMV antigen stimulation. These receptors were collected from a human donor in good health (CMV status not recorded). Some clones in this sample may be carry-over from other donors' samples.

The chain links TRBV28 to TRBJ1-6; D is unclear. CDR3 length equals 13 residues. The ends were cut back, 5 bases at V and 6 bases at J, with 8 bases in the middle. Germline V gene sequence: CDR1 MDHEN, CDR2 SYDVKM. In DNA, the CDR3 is TGTGCCAGCAGTCTCGATATTAATTCACCCCTCCACTTT. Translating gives CASSLDINSPLHF.

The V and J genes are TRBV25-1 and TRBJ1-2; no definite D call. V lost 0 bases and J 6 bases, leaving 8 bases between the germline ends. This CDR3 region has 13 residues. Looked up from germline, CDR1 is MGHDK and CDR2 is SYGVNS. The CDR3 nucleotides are TGTGCCAGCAGTGAATACGAAGGAGATGGCTACACCTTC. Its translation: CASSEYEGDGYTF.

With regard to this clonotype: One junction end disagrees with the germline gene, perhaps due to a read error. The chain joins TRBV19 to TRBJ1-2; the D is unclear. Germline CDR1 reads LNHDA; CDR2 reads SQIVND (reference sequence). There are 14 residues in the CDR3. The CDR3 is CVSSKAHLDTGYTF. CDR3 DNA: TGTGTCAGTAGTAAGGCTCACCTCGACACCGGCTACACCTTC.

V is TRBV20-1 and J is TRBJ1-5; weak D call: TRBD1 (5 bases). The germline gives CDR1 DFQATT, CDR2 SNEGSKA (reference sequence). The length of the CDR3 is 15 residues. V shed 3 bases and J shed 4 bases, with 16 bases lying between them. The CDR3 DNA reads TGCAGTGCTAGCGGGACCCCTGGGGAGAATCAGCCCCAGCATTTT. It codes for CSASGTPGENQPQHF.

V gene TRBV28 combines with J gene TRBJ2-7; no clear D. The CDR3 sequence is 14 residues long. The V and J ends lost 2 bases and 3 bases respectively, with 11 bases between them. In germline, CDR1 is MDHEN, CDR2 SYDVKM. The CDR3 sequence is CASSLRSSIYEQYV. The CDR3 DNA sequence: TGTGCCAGCAGTTTAAGGTCCAGCATCTACGAGCAGTACGTC.

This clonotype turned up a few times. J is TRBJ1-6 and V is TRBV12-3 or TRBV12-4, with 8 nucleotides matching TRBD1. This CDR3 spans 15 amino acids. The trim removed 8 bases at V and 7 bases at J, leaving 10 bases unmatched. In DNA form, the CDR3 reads TGTGCCAGCGTACGCGACAGGGGAGGGAATTCACCCCTCCACTTT. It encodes CASVRDRGGNSPLHF.

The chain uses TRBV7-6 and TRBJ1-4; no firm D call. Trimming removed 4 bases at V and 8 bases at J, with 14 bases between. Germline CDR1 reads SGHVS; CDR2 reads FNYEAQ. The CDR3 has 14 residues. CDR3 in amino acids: CASSSAPAGEKLFF. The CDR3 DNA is TGTGCCAGCAGCTCCGCCCCGGCCGGCGAAAAACTGTTTTTT.

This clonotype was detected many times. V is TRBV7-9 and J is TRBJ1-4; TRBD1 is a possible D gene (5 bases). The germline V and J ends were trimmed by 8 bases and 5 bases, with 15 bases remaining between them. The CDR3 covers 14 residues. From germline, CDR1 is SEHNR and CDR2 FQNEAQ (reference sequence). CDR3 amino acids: CASAPTGGNEKLFF. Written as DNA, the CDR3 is TGTGCCAGCGCCCCCACGGGGGGAAATGAAAAACTGTTTTTT.

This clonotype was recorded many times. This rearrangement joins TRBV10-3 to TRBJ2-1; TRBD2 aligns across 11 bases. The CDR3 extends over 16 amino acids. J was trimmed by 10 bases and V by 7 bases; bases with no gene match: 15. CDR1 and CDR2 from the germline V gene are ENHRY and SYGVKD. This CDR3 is CAITTGLAGVSKEQFF. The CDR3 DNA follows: TGTGCCATCACTACCGGACTAGCGGGCGTTAGCAAGGAGCAGTTCTTC.

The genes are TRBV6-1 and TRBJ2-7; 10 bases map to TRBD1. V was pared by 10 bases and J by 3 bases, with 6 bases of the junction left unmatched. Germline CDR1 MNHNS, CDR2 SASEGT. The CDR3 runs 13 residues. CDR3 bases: TGTGCCACAACCGGGACAGGGGTCTACGAGCAGTACTTC. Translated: CATTGTGVYEQYF.

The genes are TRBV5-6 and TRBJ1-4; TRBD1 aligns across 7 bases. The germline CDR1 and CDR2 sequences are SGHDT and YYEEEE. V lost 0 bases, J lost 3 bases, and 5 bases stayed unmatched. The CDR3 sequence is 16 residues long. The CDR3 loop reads CASSLGRDRSNEKLFF. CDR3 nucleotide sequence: TGTGCCAGCAGCTTGGGGAGGGACAGATCTAATGAAAAACTGTTTTTT.

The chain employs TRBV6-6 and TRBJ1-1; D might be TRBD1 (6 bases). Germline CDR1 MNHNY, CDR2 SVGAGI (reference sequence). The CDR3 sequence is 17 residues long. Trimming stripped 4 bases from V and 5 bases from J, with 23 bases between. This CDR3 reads CASSSQGFWIIGTEAFF. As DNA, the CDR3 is TGTGCCAGCAGTTCACAGGGATTCTGGATTATCGGGACTGAAGCTTTCTTT.

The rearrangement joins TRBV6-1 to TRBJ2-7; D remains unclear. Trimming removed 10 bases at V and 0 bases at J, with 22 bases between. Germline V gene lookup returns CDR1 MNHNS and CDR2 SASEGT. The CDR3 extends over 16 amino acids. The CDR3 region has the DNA TGTGCCACCCAAGGCTCCACCCAGGTCATCTCCTACGAGCAGTACGTC. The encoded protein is CATQGSTQVISYEQYV.

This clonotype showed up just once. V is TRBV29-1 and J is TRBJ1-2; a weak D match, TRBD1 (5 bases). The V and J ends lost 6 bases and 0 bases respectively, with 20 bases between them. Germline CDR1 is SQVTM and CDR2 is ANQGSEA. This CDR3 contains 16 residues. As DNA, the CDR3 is TGCAGCGTATTATCCATTGAACAGGAAACTAACTATGGCTACACCTTC. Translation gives CSVLSIEQETNYGYTF. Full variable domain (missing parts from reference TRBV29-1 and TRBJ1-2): SAVISQKPSRDICQRGTSLTIQCQVDSQVTMMFWYRQQPGQSLTLIATANQGSEATYESGFVIDKFPISRPNLTFSTLTVSNMSPEDSSIYLCSVLSIEQETNYGYTFGSGTRLTVV.

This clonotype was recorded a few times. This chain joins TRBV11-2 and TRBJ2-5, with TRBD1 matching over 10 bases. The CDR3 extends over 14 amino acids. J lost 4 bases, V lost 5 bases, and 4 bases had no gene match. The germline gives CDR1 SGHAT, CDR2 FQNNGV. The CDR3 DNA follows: TGTGCCAGCAGCGTGACAGGGGGCGGAGAGACCCAGTACTTC. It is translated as CASSVTGGGETQYF.

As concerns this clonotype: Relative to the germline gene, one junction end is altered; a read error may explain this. The CDR3 loop is CASSLGDRRYDEQFF. The CDR3 nucleotides are TGTGCCAGCAGCTTGGGGGACAGGCGTTACGATGAGCAGTTCTTC. This chain uses TRBV5-3 with TRBJ2-1; 8 nucleotides line up with TRBD1. TRBV5-3 falls under the ORF class, with uncertain function. The CDR3 spans 15 residues.

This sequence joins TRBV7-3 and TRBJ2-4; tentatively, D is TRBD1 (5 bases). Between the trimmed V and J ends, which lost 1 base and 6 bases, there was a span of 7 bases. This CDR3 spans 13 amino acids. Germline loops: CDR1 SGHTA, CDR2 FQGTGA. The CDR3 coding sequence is TGTGCCAGCAGCTTAAACAGGATAAACATTCAGTACTTC. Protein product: CASSLNRINIQYF.

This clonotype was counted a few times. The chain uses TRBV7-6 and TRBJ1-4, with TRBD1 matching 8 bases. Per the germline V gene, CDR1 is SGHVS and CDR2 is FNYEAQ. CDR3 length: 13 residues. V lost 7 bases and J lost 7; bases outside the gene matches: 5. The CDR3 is CASTDDRGEKLFF. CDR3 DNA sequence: TGTGCCAGCACCGATGACAGGGGTGAAAAACTGTTTTTT.

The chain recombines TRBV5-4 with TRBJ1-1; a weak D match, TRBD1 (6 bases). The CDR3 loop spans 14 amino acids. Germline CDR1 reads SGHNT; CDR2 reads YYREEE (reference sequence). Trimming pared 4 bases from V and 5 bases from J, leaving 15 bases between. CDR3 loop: CASSPTQGKTEAFF. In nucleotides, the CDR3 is TGTGCCAGCAGCCCCACACAGGGAAAAACTGAAGCTTTCTTT.

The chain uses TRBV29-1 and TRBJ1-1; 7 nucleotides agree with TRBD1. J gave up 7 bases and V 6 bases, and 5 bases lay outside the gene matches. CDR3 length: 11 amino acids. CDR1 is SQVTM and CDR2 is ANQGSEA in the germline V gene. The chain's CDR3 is CSVPGGLEAFF. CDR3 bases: TGCAGCGTACCAGGGGGTCTTGAAGCTTTCTTT.

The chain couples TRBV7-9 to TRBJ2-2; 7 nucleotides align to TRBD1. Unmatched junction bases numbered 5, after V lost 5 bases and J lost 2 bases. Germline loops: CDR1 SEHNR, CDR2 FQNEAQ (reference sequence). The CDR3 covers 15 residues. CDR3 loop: CASSNRDRNTGELFF. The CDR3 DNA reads TGTGCCAGCAGCAACCGGGACAGAAACACCGGGGAGCTGTTTTTT.

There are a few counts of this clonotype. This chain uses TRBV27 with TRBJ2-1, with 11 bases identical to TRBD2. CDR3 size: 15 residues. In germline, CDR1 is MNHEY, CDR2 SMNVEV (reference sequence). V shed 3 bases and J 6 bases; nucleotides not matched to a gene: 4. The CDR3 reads CASSFSGGAANEQFF. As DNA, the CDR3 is TGTGCCAGCAGTTTTAGCGGGGGGGCCGCCAATGAGCAGTTCTTC.

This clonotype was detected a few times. In DNA, the CDR3 is TGTGCCAGCAGTACCCTACTAGCGGGGGGTTCCAATGAGCAGTTCTTC. Its translation is CASSTLLAGGSNEQFF. The chain links TRBV28 to TRBJ2-1; 12 positions match TRBD2. V lost 5 bases, J lost 6 bases, and 8 bases stayed unmatched. This CDR3 contains 16 residues. Germline V gene data show CDR1 as MDHEN and CDR2 as SYDVKM.

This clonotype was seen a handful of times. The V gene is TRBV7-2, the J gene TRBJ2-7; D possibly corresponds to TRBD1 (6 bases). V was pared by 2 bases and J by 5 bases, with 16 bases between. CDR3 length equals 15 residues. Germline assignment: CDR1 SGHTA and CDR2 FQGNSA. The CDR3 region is CASSLTSAGANEQYF. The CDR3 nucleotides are TGTGCCAGCAGCTTAACATCGGCAGGGGCAAACGAGCAGTACTTC.

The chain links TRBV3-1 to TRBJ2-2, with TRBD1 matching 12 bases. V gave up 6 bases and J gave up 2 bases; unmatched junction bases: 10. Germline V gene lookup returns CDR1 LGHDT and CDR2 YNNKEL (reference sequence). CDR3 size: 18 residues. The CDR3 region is CASSRTGTGGLNTGELFF. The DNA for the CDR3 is TGTGCCAGCAGTCGTACCGGGACAGGGGGCTTAAACACCGGGGAGCTGTTTTTT.

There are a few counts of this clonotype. The CDR3 spells CASSQAFEEVWEKLFF. Here the CDR3 DNA reads TGTGCCAGCAGCCAAGCCTTCGAGGAAGTTTGGGAAAAACTGTTTTTT. This rearrangement joins TRBV4-2 to TRBJ1-4; D gene ambiguous. V was trimmed by 1 base and J by 8 bases, leaving 17 bases between them. Germline V gene data show CDR1 as LGHNA and CDR2 as YNFKEQ. The CDR3 covers 16 residues.

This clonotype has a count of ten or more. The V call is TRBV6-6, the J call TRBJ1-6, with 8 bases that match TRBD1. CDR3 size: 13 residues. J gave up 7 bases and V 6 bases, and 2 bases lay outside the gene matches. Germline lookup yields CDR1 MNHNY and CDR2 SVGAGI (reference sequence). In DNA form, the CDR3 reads TGTGCCAGCAGCGGGACAGGAAATTCACCCCTCCACTTT. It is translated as CASSGTGNSPLHF.

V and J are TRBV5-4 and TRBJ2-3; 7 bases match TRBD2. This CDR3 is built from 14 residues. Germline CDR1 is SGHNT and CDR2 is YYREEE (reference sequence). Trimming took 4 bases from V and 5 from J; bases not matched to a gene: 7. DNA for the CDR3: TGTGCCAGCAGCCAGGAGGGGAGGGAAGATACGCAGTATTTT. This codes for CASSQEGREDTQYF.

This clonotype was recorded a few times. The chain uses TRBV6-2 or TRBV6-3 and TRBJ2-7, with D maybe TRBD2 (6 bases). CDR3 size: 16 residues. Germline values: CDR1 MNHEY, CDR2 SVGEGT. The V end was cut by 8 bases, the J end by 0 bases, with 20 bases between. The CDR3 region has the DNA TGTGCCAGCTCTAACCCTCCGCGGGGCCCCTCCTACGAGCAGTACGTC. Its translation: CASSNPPRGPSYEQYV.

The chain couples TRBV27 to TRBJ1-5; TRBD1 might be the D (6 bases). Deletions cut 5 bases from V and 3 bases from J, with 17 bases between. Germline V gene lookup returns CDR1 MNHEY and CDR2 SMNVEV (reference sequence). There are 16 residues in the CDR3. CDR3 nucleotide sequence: TGTGCCAGCAGTCCCTCGGCAGGGGAGGACAATCAGCCCCAGCATTTT. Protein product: CASSPSAGEDNQPQHF.

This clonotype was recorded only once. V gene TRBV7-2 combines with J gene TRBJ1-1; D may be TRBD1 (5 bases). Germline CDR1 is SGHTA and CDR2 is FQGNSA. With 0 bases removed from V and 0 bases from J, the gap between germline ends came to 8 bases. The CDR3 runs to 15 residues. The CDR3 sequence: CASSLALGVNTEAFF. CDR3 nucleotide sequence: TGTGCCAGCAGCTTAGCGCTAGGGGTGAACACTGAAGCTTTCTTT.

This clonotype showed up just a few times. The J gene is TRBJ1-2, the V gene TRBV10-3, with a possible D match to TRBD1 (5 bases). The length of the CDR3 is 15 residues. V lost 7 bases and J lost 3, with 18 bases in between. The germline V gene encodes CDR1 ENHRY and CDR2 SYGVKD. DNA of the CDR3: TGTGCCATCAAAGCCCCTAAGGGACCGGACTATGGCTACACCTTC. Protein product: CAIKAPKGPDYGYTF.